This T cell receptor beta chain originates from a study of CXCR3-negative and CXCR3-positive naive CD8 T cells. TRB cDNA libraries were made by UMI-labeled 5' RACE. TCRdb derives one entry per CDR3 protein from the 5' RACE reads, leaving out DNA. The sample's table shows 50,000 to 75,000 distinct CDR3 sequences. Sequenced: naive CXCR3- CD8+ T cells from blood. Subset given: CD45RO-CCR7+CD27+CD95- naive CD8+ T cells lacking CXCR3 (TNR3-). The receptor's source is a human donor in good health. Some clones in this sample may be carry-over from other donors' samples.

Here the CDR3 reads CASSESGVHGYTF. The chain has TRBV25-1 and TRBJ1-2; the D call from TCRdb, TRBD1, cannot be confirmed without DNA. CDR3 size: 13 residues. Germline V lookup: CDR1 MGHDK, CDR2 SYGVNS.